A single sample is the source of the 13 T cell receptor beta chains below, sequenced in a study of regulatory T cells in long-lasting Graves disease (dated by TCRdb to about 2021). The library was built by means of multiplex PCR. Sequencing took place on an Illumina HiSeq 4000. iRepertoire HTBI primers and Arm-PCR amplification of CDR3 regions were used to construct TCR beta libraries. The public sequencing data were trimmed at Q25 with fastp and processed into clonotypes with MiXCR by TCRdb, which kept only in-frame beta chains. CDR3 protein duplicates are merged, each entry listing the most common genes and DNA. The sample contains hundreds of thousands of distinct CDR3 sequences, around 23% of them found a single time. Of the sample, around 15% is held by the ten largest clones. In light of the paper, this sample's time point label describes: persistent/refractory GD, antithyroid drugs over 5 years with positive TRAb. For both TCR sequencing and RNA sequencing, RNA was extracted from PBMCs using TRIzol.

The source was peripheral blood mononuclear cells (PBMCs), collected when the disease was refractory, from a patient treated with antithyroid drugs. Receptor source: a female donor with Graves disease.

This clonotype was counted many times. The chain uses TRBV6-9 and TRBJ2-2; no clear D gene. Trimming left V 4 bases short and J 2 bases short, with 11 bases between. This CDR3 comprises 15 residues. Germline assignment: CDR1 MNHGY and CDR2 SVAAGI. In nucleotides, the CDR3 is TGTGCCAGCAGTTTGCGACACCCAAACACCGGGGAGCTGTTTTTT. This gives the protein CASSLRHPNTGELFF.

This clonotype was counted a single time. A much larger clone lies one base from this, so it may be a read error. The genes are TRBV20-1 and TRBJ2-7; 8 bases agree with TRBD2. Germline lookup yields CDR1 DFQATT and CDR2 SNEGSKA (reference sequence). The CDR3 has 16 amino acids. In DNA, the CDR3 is TGCAGTGCTAGAGATACGGGGGTAGCGGGAATCTACGAGCGGTACTTC. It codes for CSARDTGVAGIYERYF.

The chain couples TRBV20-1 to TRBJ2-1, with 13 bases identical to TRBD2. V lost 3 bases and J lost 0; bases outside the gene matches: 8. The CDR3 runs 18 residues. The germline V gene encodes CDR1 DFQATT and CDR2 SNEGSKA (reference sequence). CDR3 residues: CSARPTRTSGSSYNEQFF. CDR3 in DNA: TGCAGTGCTAGGCCTACTCGGACTAGCGGGAGCTCCTACAATGAGCAGTTCTTC.

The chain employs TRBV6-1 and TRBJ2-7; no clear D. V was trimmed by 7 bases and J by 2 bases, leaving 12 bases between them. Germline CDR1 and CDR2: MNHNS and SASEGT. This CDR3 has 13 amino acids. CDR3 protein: CASTVDPTYEQYF. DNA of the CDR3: TGTGCCAGCACGGTGGACCCCACCTACGAGCAGTACTTC.

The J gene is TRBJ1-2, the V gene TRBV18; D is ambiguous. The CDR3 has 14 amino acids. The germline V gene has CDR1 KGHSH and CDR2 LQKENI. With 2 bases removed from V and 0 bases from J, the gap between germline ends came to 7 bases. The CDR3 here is CASSPSETNYGYTF. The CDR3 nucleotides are TGTGCCAGCTCACCATCTGAGACTAACTATGGCTACACCTTC.

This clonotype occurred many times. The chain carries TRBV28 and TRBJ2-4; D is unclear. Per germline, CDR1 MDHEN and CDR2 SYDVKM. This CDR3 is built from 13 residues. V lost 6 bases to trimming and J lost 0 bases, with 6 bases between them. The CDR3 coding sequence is TGTGCCAGCAGCCCACCAGCCAAAAACATTCAGTACTTC. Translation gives CASSPPAKNIQYF.

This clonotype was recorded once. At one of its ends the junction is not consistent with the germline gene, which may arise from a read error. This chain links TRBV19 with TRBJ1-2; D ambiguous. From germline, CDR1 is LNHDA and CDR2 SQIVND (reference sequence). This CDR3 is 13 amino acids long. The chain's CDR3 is CASRAGSAYGCTF. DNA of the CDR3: TGTGCCAGTAGGGCGGGGAGCGCCTATGGCTGCACCTTC.

CDR3 nucleotide sequence: TGTGCCAGCAGTCTGGGACTAGCGGGACGCGGTGAGCAGTACTTC. As protein: CASSLGLAGRGEQYF. The chain recombines TRBV7-2 with TRBJ2-7; 13 bases fit TRBD2. This CDR3 contains 15 residues. In germline, CDR1 is SGHTA, CDR2 FQGNSA. Losses at the gene ends were 6 bases for V and 7 bases for J; bases not matched to a gene: 9. Combining the CDR3 with reference TRBV7-2 and TRBJ2-7 gives the whole variable domain GAGVSQSPSNKVTEKGKDVELRCDPISGHTALYWYRQSLGQGLEFLIYFQGNSAPDKSGLPSDRFSAERTGGSVSTLTIQRTQQEDSAVYLCASSLGLAGRGEQYFGPGTRLTVT.

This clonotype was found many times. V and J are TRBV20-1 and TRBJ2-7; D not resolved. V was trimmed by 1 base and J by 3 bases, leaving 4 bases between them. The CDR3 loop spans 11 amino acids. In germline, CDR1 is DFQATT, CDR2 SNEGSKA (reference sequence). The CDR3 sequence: CSARGNYEQYF. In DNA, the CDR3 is TGCAGTGCTAGAGGGAACTACGAGCAGTACTTC.

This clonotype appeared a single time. CDR3 amino acids: CASLAAQDTGELFF. CDR3 DNA sequence: TGTGCCAGCTTAGCAGCACAGGACACCGGGGAGCTGTTTTTT. V and J are TRBV2 and TRBJ2-2; possibly TRBD1 for D (5 bases). Trimming took off 8 bases at V and 3 bases at J, with 13 bases between the two ends. The CDR3 has 14 residues. The germline V gene has CDR1 SNHLY and CDR2 FYNNEI.

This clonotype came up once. Here the CDR3 reads CSVELRNYNEQFF. The CDR3, as DNA: TGCAGCGTTGAGCTCCGTAACTACAATGAGCAGTTCTTC. V is TRBV29-1 and J is TRBJ2-1, with D unclear. V gave up 3 bases and J gave up 3 bases, with 9 bases separating them. CDR1 is SQVTM, CDR2 ANQGSEA, per germline. The CDR3 runs to 13 residues.

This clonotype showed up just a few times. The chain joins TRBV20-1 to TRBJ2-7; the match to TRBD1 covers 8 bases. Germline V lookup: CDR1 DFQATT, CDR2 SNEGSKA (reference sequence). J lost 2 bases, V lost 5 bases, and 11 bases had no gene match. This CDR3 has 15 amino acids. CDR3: CSAWAPGGQPYEQYF. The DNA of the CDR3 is TGCAGTGCTTGGGCCCCAGGGGGCCAACCCTACGAGCAGTACTTC.

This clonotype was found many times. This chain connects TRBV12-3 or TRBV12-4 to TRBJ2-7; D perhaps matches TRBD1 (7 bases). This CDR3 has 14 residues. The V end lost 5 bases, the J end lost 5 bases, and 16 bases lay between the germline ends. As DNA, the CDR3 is TGTGCCAGCAGTACCCGGCAGGGGGGCAACGAGCAGTACTTC. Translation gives CASSTRQGGNEQYF.